What follows is one T cell receptor beta chain and its context. Its antigen remains unidentified. The sample belongs to a study of cytomegalovirus exposure and HLA in healthy donors. CDR3 length: 14 residues. Germline lookup yields CDR1 SNHLY and CDR2 FYNNEI. The V end was cut by 4 bases, the J end by 4 bases, with 10 bases between. Whole-study findings and limits: Among TCR beta chains, those listed as cytomegalovirus-associated numbered more than 150.

TCRdb's table, derived via immunoSEQ multiplex PCR, lists solely in-frame clones and lacks some. The sample records more than 45,000 clones, 85% to 90% being singletons. The rearrangement joins TRBV2 to TRBJ1-4; D uncertain. Sequencing input: PBMCs. This TCR derives from a woman between 18 and 29 years old in good health and CMV-seronegative. This CDR3 is CASSGQRVNEKLFF. The CDR3 DNA reads as TGTGCCAGCAGTGGGCAGCGCGTTAATGAAAAACTGTTTTTT.